Sequencing of this TCR beta chain was carried out in a study of T-cell reconstitution after alpha-beta-depleted transplantation in children. Findings and caveats of the study: Reported findings indicate that, about two months after transplant, alpha-beta T cells came from several hundred expanded clones, which were derived from non-depleted graft cells. By one year post-transplant, T-cell counts and diversity largely arose from T cells that were newly produced. The origin of high day-60 TCRbeta diversity in some patients lay in surviving recipient T cells and thymic progenitors.

CDR3 size: 16 residues. The trim removed 1 base at V and 3 bases at J, leaving 5 bases unmatched. Germline CDR1 and CDR2: MGHRA and YSYEKL. The library targeted TCRbeta and was prepared with unique molecular identifiers. TCRdb re-called the PCR reads with MiXCR, one entry per CDR3 protein. The repertoire holds about 460,000 distinct CDR3 sequences, with approximately 10% as singletons. This clonotype turned up a few times. Its antigen is not known. V usage is TRBV4-1 and J usage is TRBJ2-7; the match to TRBD2 covers 11 bases. This specimen was PBMCs, taken before TCRalphabeta/CD19-depleted stem cell transplant. The receptor's source is a child younger than 10 with inherited bone marrow failure, due to receive a stem cell transplant. The chain's CDR3 is CASSQATSGVYYEQYF. As DNA, the CDR3 is TGCGCCAGCAGCCAAGCGACTAGCGGGGTTTACTACGAGCAGTACTTC.